Sequencing of this T cell receptor (beta chain) was carried out in a study of blood T cell repertoires in COVID-19 (TCRdb year 2020). Regarding the research as a whole: Samples from collaborators originated in the United States, Italy and Spain and spanned both the acute and convalescent phases of COVID-19. The material from the prospective study consisted of cDNA or gDNA derived from T cells, B-cell-depleted T cells, or PBMCs. The dataset comprised deeply sampled blood TCRbeta repertoires from subjects exposed to, actively infected with, or recovered from COVID-19. A freely available public database, intended as a resource for researchers studying the immune response to SARS-CoV-2, is where the repertoires were released. The samples were drawn from the first 160 participants of the ongoing ImmuneRACE study and from some 1,300 subjects provided by 6 global collaborators. Nearly every sample came with metadata listing a de-identified subject ID, COVID-19 status, age in years and sex. Where HLA class I and class II types were available, the types were taken from metadata supplied by the sample provider, not from assay-based typing. Study-level results and caveats: The quantity of clinical and demographic metadata differed by source and by participant and was supplied without curation.

TCRbeta CDR3 regions were amplified from genomic DNA by means of the immunoSEQ Assay, a bias-controlled multiplex PCR. Processing in the source paper ran as follows. Within the assay, amplification of reference gene primers was used to estimate how many nucleated cells each sample contained. To quantify the absolute abundance of each unique TCRbeta CDR3 rearrangement, sequence reads were collapsed and filtered. For each sample, productive Simpson clonality was calculated as the square root of Simpson's diversity index across productive rearrangements. In its TCRdb copy, this immuneACCESS table keeps in-frame sequences only and misses some clones. Where compared with another copy, unresolved V genes explain less than half of these, and the others have no known cause. Clonal size and the V and J genes are those of that table, whereas D and trimming came from the DNA. The sample table lists about 180,000 clones, more than 75% of them with a count of one. The ten largest make up roughly 9.1% of the sample.

With regard to this clone: No cognate antigen has been identified for it. Base qualities were left out, and no much larger clone turns up one base away.

Enrolling through a virtual design, the prospective study's participants ranged in age from roughly 18 to 100 years and lived across roughly 23 United States geographic areas. To assign participants to cohorts, the prospective study relied on clinical history that participants themselves reported in a screening survey and a study questionnaire. For ImmuneRACE Cohort 3, a participant was defined as recovered based on two consecutive negative NP/OP PCR tests, clearance by a healthcare professional, or resolution of symptoms. In the prospective study, mobile phlebotomists collected whole blood, serum and a nasopharyngeal or oropharyngeal swab from each participant. Over a 2-month period, participants in the prospective study had the option of providing additional blood draws and questionnaires. Before DNA extraction, prospective study blood samples were shipped either frozen or at room temperature.

Reading the germline V gene (reference sequence) gives CDR1 SGHNT and CDR2 YYREEE. Trimming takes 2 bases from V and 7 bases from J, and the germline ends sit 9 bases apart. From the cysteine up to the phenylalanine, the CDR3 has a length of 12 residues. CDR3 DNA is the only sequence kept; it has 36 bases, read in frame from the first base. Sample: PBMCs or T cells enriched from blood (not recorded which). The V gene is TRBV5-4 and the J gene is TRBJ1-1; TRBD1 could be the D gene, as 5 bases match. This receptor was identified in a young woman who had recovered from COVID-19. This receptor has the CDR3 CASSFSGLEAFF. The DNA reads TGTGCCAGCAGCTTTTCGGGACTTGAAGCTTTCTTT.